This T cell receptor (beta chain) originates from a study of T cell responses to AZD1222 COVID-19 vaccine. In the case of this clone: The antigen remains unidentified.

Germline V gene sequence: CDR1 SGHNT, CDR2 YYREEE (reference sequence). V was pared by 0 bases and J by 8 bases, with 8 bases between. The CDR3 consists of 12 residues. Some clones are missing from TCRdb's copy, which holds only in-frame ones; the method was immunoSEQ multiplex PCR. This table has roughly 200,000 clones, approximately 94% appearing once. Study findings and constraints: Among AZD1222 vaccinees, only five to seven were seropositive at baseline. Most donors were white British, females outnumbered males, and clonal diversity was possibly underestimated.

The source is an adult who received the MenACWY meningococcal vaccine as a control. This chain uses TRBV5-4 with TRBJ1-1; D is unresolved. This specimen was peripheral blood, taken 28 days after the second dose of the MenACWY control vaccine. In DNA, the CDR3 is TGTGCCAGCAGCTTGGGGCAAAAAGAAGCTTTCTTT. This translates into CASSLGQKEAFF.